There are many counts of the clone carrying this TCR beta chain. Its specificity is unknown. Some clones are missing from TCRdb's copy, which holds only in-frame ones; the method was immunoSEQ multiplex PCR. The table lists some 270,000 clones, around 85% of them singletons. V lost 0 bases, J lost 2 bases, and 9 bases lay in between. Germline V gives CDR1 SGDLS, CDR2 YYNGEE. This CDR3 comprises 14 residues. Treatment defined: 15 to 20 received Ad26.COV2.S at low or high dose, single or two shots; several received placebo; per-sample allocation not given. Collection of samples fell on day 63 after the first vaccine or placebo injection. Donation was by an adult aged 18-55 years who was in Boston. This record comes from a study of Ad26.COV2.S vaccination and SARS-CoV-2 variants. At the level of the study: Each vaccinee took Ad26.COV2.S intramuscularly, once or twice 56 days apart. Notes on the study in general: Total T cell responses were possibly underestimated by TCR breadth and depth analyses.

The sequencing used peripheral blood, collected in a trial of Ad26.COV2.S vaccine versus placebo. The chain uses TRBV9 and TRBJ2-7; D might be TRBD1 (5 bases). The TCR was taken from a person aged 18 to 65 who received the Ad26.COV2.S COVID-19 vaccine or a placebo. The CDR3 region is CASSVDQGPYEQYF. As DNA, the CDR3 is TGTGCCAGCAGCGTAGACCAGGGTCCCTACGAGCAGTACTTC.